This TCR beta chain was recovered during a study of CD8 T cells in ankylosing spondylitis. General study results and limits: The study identified a TCR beta motif of under ten highly homologous variants that appeared characteristic of ankylosing spondylitis blood.

This clonotype was detected many times. Antigen specificity is unknown. This CDR3 spans 14 amino acids. Per the germline V gene, CDR1 is SGHRS and CDR2 is YFSETQ. Trimming left V 3 bases short and J 4 bases short, with 12 bases between. TCRdb passed the 5' RACE reads through MiXCR, listing each CDR3 protein once. The profile shows fewer than 500,000 distinct CDR3 sequences, roughly 26% of them singletons. This receptor was obtained from a male donor with ankylosing spondylitis. The chain recombines TRBV5-1 with TRBJ2-3; D gene ambiguous. The sequencing sample was made of blood, either unsorted or a sorted T cell fraction (not recorded which). CDR3: CASSSATSADTQYF. In DNA form, the CDR3 reads TGCGCCAGCAGCTCTGCGACTTCTGCAGATACGCAGTATTTT.